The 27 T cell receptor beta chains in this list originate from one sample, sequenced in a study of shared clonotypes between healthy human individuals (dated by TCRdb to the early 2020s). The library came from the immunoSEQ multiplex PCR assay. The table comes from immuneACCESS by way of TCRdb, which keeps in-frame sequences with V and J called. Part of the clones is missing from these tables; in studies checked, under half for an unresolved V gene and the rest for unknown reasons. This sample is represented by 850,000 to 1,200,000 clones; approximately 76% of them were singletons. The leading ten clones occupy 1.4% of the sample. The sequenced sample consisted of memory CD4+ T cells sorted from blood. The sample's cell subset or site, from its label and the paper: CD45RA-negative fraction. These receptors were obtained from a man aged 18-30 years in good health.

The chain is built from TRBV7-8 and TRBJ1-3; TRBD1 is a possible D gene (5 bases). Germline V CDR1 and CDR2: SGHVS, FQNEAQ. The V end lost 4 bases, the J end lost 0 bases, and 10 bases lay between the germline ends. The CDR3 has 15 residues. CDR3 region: CASSSSGTSGNTIYF. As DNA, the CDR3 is TGTGCCAGCAGCTCTTCCGGGACCTCTGGAAACACCATATATTTT.

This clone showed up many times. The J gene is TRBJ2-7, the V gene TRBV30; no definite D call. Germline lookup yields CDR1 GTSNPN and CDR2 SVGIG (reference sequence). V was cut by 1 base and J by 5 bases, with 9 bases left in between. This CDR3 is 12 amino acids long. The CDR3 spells CAWSAIGNEQYF. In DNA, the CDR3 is TGTGCCTGGAGTGCCATCGGCAACGAGCAGTACTTC.

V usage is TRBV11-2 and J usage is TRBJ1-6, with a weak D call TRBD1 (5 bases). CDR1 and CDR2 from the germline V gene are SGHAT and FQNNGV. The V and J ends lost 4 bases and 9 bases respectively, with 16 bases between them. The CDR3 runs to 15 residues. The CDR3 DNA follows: TGTGCCAGCAGCTCCGAAAGGGGTGAGGGTTCACCCCTCCACTTT. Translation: CASSSERGEGSPLHF. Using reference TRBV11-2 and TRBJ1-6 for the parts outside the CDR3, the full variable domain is EAGVAQSPRYKIIEKRQSVAFWCNPISGHATLYWYQQILGQGPKLLIQFQNNGVVDDSQLPKDRFSAERLKGVDSTLKIQPAKLEDSAVYLCASSSERGEGSPLHFGNGTRLTVT.

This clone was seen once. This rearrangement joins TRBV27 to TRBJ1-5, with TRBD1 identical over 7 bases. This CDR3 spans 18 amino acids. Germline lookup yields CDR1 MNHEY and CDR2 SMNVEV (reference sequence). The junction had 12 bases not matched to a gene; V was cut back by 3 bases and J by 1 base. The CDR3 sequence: CASSFRIPDRASNQPQHF. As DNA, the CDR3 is TGTGCCAGCAGTTTCCGAATCCCCGACAGGGCAAGCAATCAGCCCCAGCATTTT.

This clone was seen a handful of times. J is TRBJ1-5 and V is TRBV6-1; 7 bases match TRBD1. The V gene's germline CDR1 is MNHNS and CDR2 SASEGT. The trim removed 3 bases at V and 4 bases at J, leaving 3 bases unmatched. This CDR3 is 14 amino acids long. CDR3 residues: CASSDPGGNQPQHF. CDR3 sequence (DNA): TGTGCCAGCAGTGACCCAGGGGGGAATCAGCCCCAGCATTTT.

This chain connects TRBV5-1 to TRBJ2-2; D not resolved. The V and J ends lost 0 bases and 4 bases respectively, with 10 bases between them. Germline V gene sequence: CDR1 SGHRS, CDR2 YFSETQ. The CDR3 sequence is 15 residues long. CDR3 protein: CASSLDTEGTGELFF. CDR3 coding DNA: TGCGCCAGCAGCTTGGACACCGAAGGCACCGGGGAGCTGTTTTTT.

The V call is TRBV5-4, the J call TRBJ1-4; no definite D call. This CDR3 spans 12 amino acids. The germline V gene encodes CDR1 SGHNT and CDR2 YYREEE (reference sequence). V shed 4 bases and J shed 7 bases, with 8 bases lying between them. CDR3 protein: CASSQWGEKLFF. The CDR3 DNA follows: TGTGCCAGCAGCCAATGGGGTGAAAAACTGTTTTTT.

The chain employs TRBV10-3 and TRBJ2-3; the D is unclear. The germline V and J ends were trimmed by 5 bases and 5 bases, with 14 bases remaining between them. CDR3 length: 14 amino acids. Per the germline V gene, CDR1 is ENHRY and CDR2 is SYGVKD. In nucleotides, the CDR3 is TGTGCCATCAGTCCTAAATCGGGCGAAGATACGCAGTATTTT. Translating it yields CAISPKSGEDTQYF.

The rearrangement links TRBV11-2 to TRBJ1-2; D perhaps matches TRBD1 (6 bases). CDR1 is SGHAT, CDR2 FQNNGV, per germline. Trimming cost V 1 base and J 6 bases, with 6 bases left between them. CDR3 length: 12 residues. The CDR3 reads CASSLGQDGYTF. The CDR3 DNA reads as TGTGCCAGCAGCTTAGGACAGGATGGCTACACCTTC.

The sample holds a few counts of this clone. The CDR3 bases are TGCAGCGTTGTTTCCTATCGGAACACTGAAGCTTTCTTT. Translated, it gives CSVVSYRNTEAFF. The chain links TRBV29-1 to TRBJ1-1; D is uncertain. The ends were cut back, 4 bases at V and 1 base at J, with 10 bases in the middle. The CDR3 consists of 13 residues. The germline CDR1 and CDR2 sequences are SQVTM and ANQGSEA.

As DNA, the CDR3 is TGCGCCAGCAGCTTGGAGGGGGCGCAGGGCTACACCTTC. It codes for CASSLEGAQGYTF. V gene TRBV5-1 combines with J gene TRBJ1-2, with TRBD1 matching 7 bases. The CDR3 has 13 amino acids. Trimming cost V 0 bases and J 8 bases; bases outside gene matches: 4. CDR1 and CDR2 from the germline V gene are SGHRS and YFSETQ.

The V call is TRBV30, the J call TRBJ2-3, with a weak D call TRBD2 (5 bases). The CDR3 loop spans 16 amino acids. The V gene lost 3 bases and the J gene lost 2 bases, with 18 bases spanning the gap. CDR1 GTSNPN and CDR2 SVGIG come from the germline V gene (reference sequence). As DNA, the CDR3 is TGTGCCTGGAGCCCAGGAGAGGGAACACACACAGATACGCAGTATTTT. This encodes CAWSPGEGTHTDTQYF. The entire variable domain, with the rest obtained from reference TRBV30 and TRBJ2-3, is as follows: SQTIHQWPATLVQPVGSPLSLECTVEGTSNPNLYWYRQAAGRGLQLLFYSVGIGQISSEVPQNLSASRPQDRQFILSSKKLLLSDSGFYLCAWSPGEGTHTDTQYFGPGTRLTVL.

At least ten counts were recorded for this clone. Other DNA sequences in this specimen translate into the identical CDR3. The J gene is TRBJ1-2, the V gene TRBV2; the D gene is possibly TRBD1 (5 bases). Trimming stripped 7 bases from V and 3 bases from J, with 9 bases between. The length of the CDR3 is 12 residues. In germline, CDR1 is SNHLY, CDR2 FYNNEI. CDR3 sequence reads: CASTGDDYGYTF. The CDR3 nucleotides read TGTGCCAGCACCGGGGACGACTATGGCTACACCTTC.

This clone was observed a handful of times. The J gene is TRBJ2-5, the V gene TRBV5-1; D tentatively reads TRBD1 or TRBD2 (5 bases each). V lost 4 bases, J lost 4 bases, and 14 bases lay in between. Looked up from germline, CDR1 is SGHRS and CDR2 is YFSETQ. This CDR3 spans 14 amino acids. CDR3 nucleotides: TGCGCCAGCAGCGACAGTAGCGTTCGAGAGACCCAGTACTTC. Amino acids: CASSDSSVRETQYF.

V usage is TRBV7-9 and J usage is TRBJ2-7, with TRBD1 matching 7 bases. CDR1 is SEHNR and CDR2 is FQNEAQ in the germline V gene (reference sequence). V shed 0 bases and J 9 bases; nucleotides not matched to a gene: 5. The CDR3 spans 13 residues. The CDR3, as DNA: TGTGCCAGCAGCTTAGCGGTAGGGGGCGGGCAGTACTTC. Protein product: CASSLAVGGGQYF.

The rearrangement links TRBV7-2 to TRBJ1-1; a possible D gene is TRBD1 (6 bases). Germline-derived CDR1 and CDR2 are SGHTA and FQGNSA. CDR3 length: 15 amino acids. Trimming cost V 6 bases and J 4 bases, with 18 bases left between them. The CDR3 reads CASSPRGSQSTEAFF. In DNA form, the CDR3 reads TGTGCCAGCAGTCCCAGGGGCAGTCAGAGCACTGAAGCTTTCTTT.

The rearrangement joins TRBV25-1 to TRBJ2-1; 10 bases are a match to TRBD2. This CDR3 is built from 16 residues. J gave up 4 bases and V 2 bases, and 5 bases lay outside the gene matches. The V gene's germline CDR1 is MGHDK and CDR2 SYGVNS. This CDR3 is CASSEPSGSTYNEQFF. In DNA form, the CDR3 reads TGTGCCAGCAGTGAACCTAGCGGGAGTACGTACAATGAGCAGTTCTTC.

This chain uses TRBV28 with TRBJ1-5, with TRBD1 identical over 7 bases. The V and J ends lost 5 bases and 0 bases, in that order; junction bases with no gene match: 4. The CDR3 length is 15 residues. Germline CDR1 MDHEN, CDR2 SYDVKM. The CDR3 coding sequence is TGTGCCAGCAGTAGGGGACAGTATAGCAATCAGCCCCAGCATTTT. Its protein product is CASSRGQYSNQPQHF.

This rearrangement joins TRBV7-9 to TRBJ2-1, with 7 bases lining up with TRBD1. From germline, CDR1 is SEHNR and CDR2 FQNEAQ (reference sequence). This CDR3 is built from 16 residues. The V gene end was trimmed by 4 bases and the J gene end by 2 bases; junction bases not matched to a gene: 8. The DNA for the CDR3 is TGTGCCAGCAGCTCCTCCAGGGGACAGACCTACAATGAGCAGTTCTTC. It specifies CASSSSRGQTYNEQFF.

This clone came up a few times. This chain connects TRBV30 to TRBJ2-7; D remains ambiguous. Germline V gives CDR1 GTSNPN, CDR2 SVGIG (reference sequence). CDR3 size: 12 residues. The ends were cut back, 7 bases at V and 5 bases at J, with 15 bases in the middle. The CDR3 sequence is CASHRKGNEQYF. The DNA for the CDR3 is TGTGCCTCACATCGGAAGGGTAACGAGCAGTACTTC.

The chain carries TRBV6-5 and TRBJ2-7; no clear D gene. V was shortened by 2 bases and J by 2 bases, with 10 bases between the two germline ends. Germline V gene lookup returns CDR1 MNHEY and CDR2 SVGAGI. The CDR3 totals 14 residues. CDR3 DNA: TGTGCCAGCAGTTACCCCCGGGCCCCCTACGAGCAGTACTTC. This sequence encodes CASSYPRAPYEQYF.

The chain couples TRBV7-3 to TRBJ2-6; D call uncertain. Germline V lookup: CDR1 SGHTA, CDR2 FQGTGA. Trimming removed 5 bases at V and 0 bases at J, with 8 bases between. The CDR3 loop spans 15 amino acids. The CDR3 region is CASSGRFSGANVLTF. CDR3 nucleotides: TGTGCCAGCAGCGGACGGTTCTCTGGGGCCAACGTCCTGACTTTC. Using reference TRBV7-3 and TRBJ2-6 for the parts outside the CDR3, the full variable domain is GAGVSQTPSNKVTEKGKYVELRCDPISGHTALYWYRQSLGQGPEFLIYFQGTGAADDSGLPNDRFFAVRPEGSVSTLKIQRTERGDSAVYLCASSGRFSGANVLTFGAGSRLTVL.

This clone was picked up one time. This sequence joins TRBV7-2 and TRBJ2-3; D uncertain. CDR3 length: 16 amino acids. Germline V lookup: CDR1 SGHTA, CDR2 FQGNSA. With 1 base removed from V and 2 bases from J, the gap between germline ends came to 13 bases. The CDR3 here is CASSLVGGDITDTQYF. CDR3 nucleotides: TGTGCCAGCAGCTTAGTGGGCGGAGACATCACAGATACGCAGTATTTT.

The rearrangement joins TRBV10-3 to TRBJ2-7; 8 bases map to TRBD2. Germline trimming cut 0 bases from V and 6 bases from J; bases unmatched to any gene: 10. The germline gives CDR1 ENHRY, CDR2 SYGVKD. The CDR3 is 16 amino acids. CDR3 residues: CAISESVSGSEGEQYF. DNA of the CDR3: TGTGCCATCAGTGAGTCAGTCAGCGGGAGTGAGGGCGAGCAGTACTTC.

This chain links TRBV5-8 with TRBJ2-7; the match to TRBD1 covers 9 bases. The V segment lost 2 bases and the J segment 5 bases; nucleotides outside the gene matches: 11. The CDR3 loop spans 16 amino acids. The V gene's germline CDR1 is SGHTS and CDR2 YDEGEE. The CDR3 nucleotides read TGTGCCAGCAGCTTCATAATGACAGGGGGATCTAACGAGCAGTACTTC. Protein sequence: CASSFIMTGGSNEQYF.

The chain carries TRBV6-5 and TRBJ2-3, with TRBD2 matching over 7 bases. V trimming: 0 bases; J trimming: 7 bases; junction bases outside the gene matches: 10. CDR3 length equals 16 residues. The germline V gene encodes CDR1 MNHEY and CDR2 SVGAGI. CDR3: CASSYSIGGGPNTQYF. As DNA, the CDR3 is TGTGCCAGCAGTTACTCGATCGGGGGAGGGCCTAATACGCAGTATTTT.

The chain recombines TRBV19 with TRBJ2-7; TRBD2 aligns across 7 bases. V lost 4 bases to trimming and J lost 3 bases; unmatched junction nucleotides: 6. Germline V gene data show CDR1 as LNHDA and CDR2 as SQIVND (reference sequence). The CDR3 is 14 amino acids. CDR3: CASSRGGTIYEQYF. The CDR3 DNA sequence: TGTGCCAGTAGTAGGGGGGGAACCATCTACGAGCAGTACTTC.